These 5 T cell receptor beta chains share one sample of origin, sequenced in a study of memory CD4+ T cells and cytomegalovirus serostatus. Clones were sequenced by immunoSEQ multiplex PCR, and TCRdb holds only the in-frame ones, with some missing. The sample has approximately 61,000 clones, 75% to 90% seen once. Single viable CD3+CD4+CD8-CD45RO+ cells were sorted as the memory CD4+ T cells. Material: memory CD4+ T cells from blood. Receptor source: an adult in good health and CMV-seronegative.

This clone was recorded at least ten times. The genes are TRBV30 and TRBJ1-1; D ambiguous. The CDR3 loop spans 11 amino acids. CDR1 and CDR2 (germline): GTSNPN, SVGIG (reference sequence). With 2 bases removed from V and 9 bases from J, the gap between germline ends came to 10 bases. The DNA of the CDR3 is TGTGCCTGGAGTCCCGGGGTAAAAGCTTTCTTT. Residues: CAWSPGVKAFF.

The chain recombines TRBV2 with TRBJ1-5; no clear D. The CDR3 consists of 13 residues. The germline gives CDR1 SNHLY, CDR2 FYNNEI. Trimming left V 7 bases short and J 3 bases short, with 10 bases between. CDR3 region: CASMGSYNQPQHF. In DNA, the CDR3 is TGTGCCAGCATGGGCAGCTACAATCAGCCCCAGCATTTT.

The rearrangement joins TRBV2 to TRBJ1-6; 8 nucleotides match TRBD1. Trimming took 4 bases from V and 10 from J; bases not matched to a gene: 6. The CDR3 is made up of 14 amino acids. Germline CDR1 and CDR2: SNHLY and FYNNEI. The CDR3 region has the DNA TGTGCCAGCAGTGGGACAGGGTTTGGGTCACCCCTCCACTTT. It specifies CASSGTGFGSPLHF. Complete variable domain (other parts from reference TRBV2 and TRBJ1-6): EPEVTQTPSHQVTQMGQEVILRCVPISNHLYFYWYRQILGQKVEFLVSFYNNEISEKSEIFDDQFSVERPDGSNFTLKIRSTKLEDSAMYFCASSGTGFGSPLHFGNGTRLTVT.

The V call is TRBV11-1, the J call TRBJ2-7; D not resolved. The CDR3 contains 11 residues. Germline V gene data show CDR1 as SGHAT and CDR2 as FQDESV (reference sequence). Trimming removed 2 bases at V and 5 bases at J, with 4 bases between. The DNA of the CDR3 is TGTGCCAGCAGCTTATTGAACGAGCAGTACTTC. It yields the protein CASSLLNEQYF. The full variable domain, in which reference TRBV11-1 and TRBJ2-7 provide the parts outside the CDR3, is EAEVAQSPRYKITEKSQAVAFWCDPISGHATLYWYRQILGQGPELLVQFQDESVVDDSQLPKDRFSAERLKGVDSTLKIQPAELGDSAMYLCASSLLNEQYFGPGTRLTVT.

The gene calls are TRBV27 and TRBJ1-2, with TRBD1 matching over 11 bases. The CDR3 is 14 amino acids. The V and J ends lost 6 bases and 4 bases, in that order; junction bases with no gene match: 4. Per germline, CDR1 MNHEY and CDR2 SMNVEV (reference sequence). The CDR3 sequence is CASSRDRGGYGYTF. CDR3 in DNA: TGTGCCAGCAGCCGGGACAGGGGGGGCTATGGCTACACCTTC.